The 24 T cell receptor beta chains reported below all come from one sample, sequenced in a study of shared clonotypes between healthy human individuals (TCRdb year 2020). Library creation used the immunoSEQ multiplex PCR assay. TCRdb limited this immuneACCESS table to in-frame rearrangements with V and J called. A share of clones is missing; checked studies link under half to unresolved V genes, and the rest is unexplained. In this sample the table shows over 2 million clones, approximately 94% of which occur a single time. Of the sample, roughly 1% falls within the top ten clones. CD8 naive samples were obtained by positive selection for CCR7 among CD45RO-negative cells, yielding a CD45RA+CCR7+ population from which TemRA cells were excluded. Specimen: naive CD8+ T cells sorted from blood. This specimen's cell subset or site label, per the study, means: CD45RA+CCR7+. These receptors were taken from a man younger than 35 in good health.

J is TRBJ2-3 and V is TRBV5-4; 11 nucleotides match TRBD1. The CDR3 length is 16 residues. Trimming took 4 bases from V and 2 from J; bases not matched to a gene: 6. CDR1 SGHNT and CDR2 YYREEE come from the germline V gene (reference sequence). The CDR3 spells CASSEGDRGITDTQYF. Here the CDR3 DNA reads TGTGCCAGCAGCGAAGGGGACAGGGGGATCACAGATACGCAGTATTTT.

This clone was recorded only once. This rearrangement joins TRBV28 to TRBJ1-2, with D possibly matching TRBD1 (6 bases). This CDR3 comprises 12 residues. Germline V gives CDR1 MDHEN, CDR2 SYDVKM. V shed 4 bases and J shed 7 bases, with 10 bases lying between them. The CDR3 bases are TGTGCCAGCAGTTATTACAGGGCTGGCTACACCTTC. As protein: CASSYYRAGYTF.

In DNA form, the CDR3 reads TGTGCCAGCAGCTTTGGAGCGGGAGTATACGAGCAGTACTTC. Protein sequence: CASSFGAGVYEQYF. The chain couples TRBV7-2 to TRBJ2-7; 8 nucleotides line up with TRBD2. The V and J ends lost 3 bases and 4 bases, in that order; junction bases with no gene match: 5. This CDR3 contains 14 residues. The germline V gene has CDR1 SGHTA and CDR2 FQGNSA.

The chain employs TRBV5-1 and TRBJ1-1; D is perhaps TRBD1 (6 bases). Germline CDR1 reads SGHRS; CDR2 reads YFSETQ. The CDR3 covers 15 residues. Trimming shortened V by 6 bases and J by 5 bases, and 20 bases separated the two germline ends. DNA of the CDR3: TGCGCCAGCACCCCGGAGGGGGAGGGTGGGACTGAAGCTTTCTTT. This sequence encodes CASTPEGEGGTEAFF.

The chain joins TRBV13 to TRBJ1-5; possibly TRBD1 for D (6 bases). The length of the CDR3 is 16 residues. Germline loops: CDR1 PRHDT, CDR2 FYEKMQ (reference sequence). Trimming pared 4 bases from V and 3 bases from J, leaving 16 bases between. The CDR3 coding sequence is TGTGCCAGCAGCTGGGGGCTAGGGGTCCCCAATCAGCCCCAGCATTTT. The encoded protein is CASSWGLGVPNQPQHF.

Note on this clone: Other DNA sequences in the sample encode the same CDR3. This chain joins TRBV27 and TRBJ2-7; D not resolved. CDR1 and CDR2 from the germline V gene are MNHEY and SMNVEV (reference sequence). CDR3 size: 13 residues. Trimming removed 2 bases at V and 1 base at J, with 6 bases between. The DNA for the CDR3 is TGTGCCAGCAGTTTACGAAGGTCCTACGAGCAGTACTTC. This gives the protein CASSLRRSYEQYF.

The V and J genes are TRBV18 and TRBJ2-7, with a tentative D call TRBD2 (6 bases). CDR1 and CDR2 from the germline V gene are KGHSH and LQKENI. V lost 2 bases, J lost 2 bases, and 13 bases lay in between. The CDR3 extends over 15 amino acids. CDR3: CASSPTGVAAYEQYF. The CDR3 DNA reads TGTGCCAGCTCACCAACAGGAGTAGCGGCCTACGAGCAGTACTTC.

This clone appeared once. The chain links TRBV18 to TRBJ2-7; no reliable D call. Germline V gene lookup returns CDR1 KGHSH and CDR2 LQKENI. Trimming shortened V by 3 bases and J by 2 bases, and 11 bases separated the two germline ends. The CDR3 has 14 residues. Here the CDR3 DNA reads TGTGCCAGCTCACCGTCAGGTCCTACCTACGAGCAGTACTTC. This sequence encodes CASSPSGPTYEQYF. The whole variable domain, remainder taken from reference TRBV18 and TRBJ2-7, is NAGVMQNPRHLVRRRGQEARLRCSPMKGHSHVYWYRQLPEEGLKFMVYLQKENIIDESGMPKERFSAEFPKEGPSILRIQQVVRGDSAAYFCASSPSGPTYEQYFGPGTRLTVT.

V gene TRBV9 combines with J gene TRBJ1-2; tentative D call: TRBD1 (5 bases). Trimming removed 3 bases from V and 7 bases from J, with 16 bases in between. The CDR3 contains 14 residues. Germline V CDR1 and CDR2: SGDLS, YYNGEE. The DNA for the CDR3 is TGTGCCAGCAGCGCCGTCGGGGCTTCTGGTGGCTACACCTTC. It is translated as CASSAVGASGGYTF.

CDR3 in amino acids: CASSPGTDRNTIYF. The CDR3 bases are TGTGCCAGCAGTCCTGGGACAGATCGAAACACCATATATTTT. This sequence joins TRBV28 and TRBJ1-3; TRBD1 aligns across 7 bases. CDR3 length equals 14 residues. V shed 5 bases, J shed 5 bases, and the junction held 6 bases outside the gene matches. The germline gives CDR1 MDHEN, CDR2 SYDVKM.

This chain connects TRBV28 to TRBJ1-5; 8 bases are shared with TRBD1. The CDR3 is made up of 14 amino acids. CDR1 and CDR2 from the germline V gene are MDHEN and SYDVKM. Trimming at V came to 3 bases and at J to 6 bases, leaving 4 bases not matched to a gene. The CDR3 DNA reads TGTGCCAGCAGTTTGACAGGGGAGGCTCAGCCCCAGCATTTT. This encodes CASSLTGEAQPQHF.

The chain is built from TRBV27 and TRBJ2-2; D possibly uses TRBD1 or TRBD2 (5 bases each). The CDR3 has 18 residues. Germline V gene lookup returns CDR1 MNHEY and CDR2 SMNVEV (reference sequence). Trimming shortened V by 5 bases and J by 6 bases, and 25 bases separated the two germline ends. The chain's CDR3 is CASSPSRVEGPVSGELFF. The DNA of the CDR3 is TGTGCCAGCAGTCCTTCCCGGGTTGAGGGACCCGTATCCGGGGAGCTGTTTTTT.

This chain joins TRBV7-6 and TRBJ2-5; 13 positions match TRBD2. J was trimmed by 5 bases and V by 6 bases; bases with no gene match: 15. CDR1 is SGHVS, CDR2 FNYEAQ, per germline. This CDR3 comprises 18 residues. For the CDR3, the DNA is TGTGCCAGCAGTAAAGACCCGGGACTAGCGGGACTACGGGAGACCCAGTACTTC. It translates to CASSKDPGLAGLRETQYF.

The genes are TRBV21-1 and TRBJ2-6; TRBD1 reflects the table's D call only, with no check against the DNA. TRBV21-1 is flagged as a pseudogene. The CDR3 is 21 residues long. The CDR3 here is CASSKFHYRDRGNSGANVLTF. The CDR3 DNA is TGTGCCAGCAGCAAATTCCACTACCGGGACAGGGGAAACTCTGGGGCCAACGTCCTGACTTTC.

CDR3 in DNA: TGTGCCAGCAGCAAAGTTGGCAGGGAAGACGAAAAACTGTTTTTT. It is translated as CASSKVGREDEKLFF. This chain links TRBV21-1 with TRBJ1-4; TRBD1, as called in the table, went unchecked against the DNA. TRBV21-1 is noted as a pseudogene. The length of the CDR3 is 15 residues.

The chain has TRBV12-5 and TRBJ2-7; no definite D call. The ends were cut back, 1 base at V and 4 bases at J, with 17 bases in the middle. CDR3 length: 16 residues. From germline, CDR1 is LGHNT and CDR2 FRNRAP. CDR3 nucleotides: TGTGCTAGTGGTTTGGCACTGGACGGGCTCGGGTACGAGCAGTACTTC. It codes for CASGLALDGLGYEQYF.

The chain recombines TRBV6-5 with TRBJ2-3; D remains unclear. Germline CDR1 and CDR2: MNHEY and SVGAGI. V lost 2 bases and J lost 3, with 6 bases in between. There are 13 residues in the CDR3. The DNA for the CDR3 is TGTGCCAGCAGTTACACACGTACAGATACGCAGTATTTT. Protein: CASSYTRTDTQYF.

This chain joins TRBV4-1 and TRBJ2-4; 7 bases are shared with TRBD1. CDR3 size: 14 residues. CDR1 is MGHRA and CDR2 is YSYEKL in the germline V gene. J was trimmed by 4 bases and V by 6 bases; bases with no gene match: 6. CDR3 loop: CASRNTGDKNIQYF. In DNA, the CDR3 is TGCGCCAGCAGAAATACAGGGGATAAAAACATTCAGTACTTC.

The V and J genes are TRBV9 and TRBJ1-4, with TRBD1 matching 7 bases. Germline CDR1 reads SGDLS; CDR2 reads YYNGEE. The CDR3 runs 13 residues. V trimming: 4 bases; J trimming: 10 bases; junction bases outside the gene matches: 7. CDR3 amino acids: CASSPQGEGKLFF. The CDR3 DNA follows: TGTGCCAGCAGCCCCCAGGGGGAGGGAAAACTGTTTTTT.

This clone has just one count. The chain recombines TRBV19 with TRBJ2-7; D is possibly TRBD1 or TRBD2 (5 bases each). Trimming stripped 3 bases from V and 5 bases from J, with 11 bases between. Germline V gene sequence: CDR1 LNHDA, CDR2 SQIVND (reference sequence). The CDR3 has 13 amino acids. Here the CDR3 DNA reads TGTGCCAGTAGTATTAGAGGGGAGAACGAGCAGTACTTC. It specifies CASSIRGENEQYF. Supplemented by reference TRBV19 and TRBJ2-7, the full variable domain reads DGGITQSPKYLFRKEGQNVTLSCEQNLNHDAMYWYRQDPGQGLRLIYYSQIVNDFQKGDIAEGYSVSREKKESFPLTVTSAQKNPTAFYLCASSIRGENEQYFGPGTRLTVT.

Concerning this clone: The same CDR3 arises from other DNA sequences in this sample as well. The chain joins TRBV7-9 to TRBJ2-3; D is unresolved. Germline-derived CDR1 and CDR2 are SEHNR and FQNEAQ (reference sequence). The CDR3 has 12 residues. Trimming took 6 bases from V and 4 from J, leaving 8 bases between them. In DNA form, the CDR3 reads TGTGCCAGCAGTTCCCGTCCAGATACGCAGTATTTT. This encodes CASSSRPDTQYF.

The J gene is TRBJ2-1, the V gene TRBV4-3; 8 bases map to TRBD2. This CDR3 comprises 17 residues. Germline V gene data show CDR1 as LGHNA and CDR2 as YSLEER. The junction had 12 bases not matched to a gene; V was cut back by 1 base and J by 7 bases. The CDR3 is CASSQAGGTTTRNEQFF. The CDR3 DNA reads as TGCGCCAGCAGCCAAGCGGGGGGGACTACTACTCGGAATGAGCAGTTCTTC.

This rearrangement joins TRBV27 to TRBJ2-1; D is undetermined. Trimming removed 7 bases from V and 8 bases from J, with 18 bases in between. The germline CDR1 and CDR2 sequences are MNHEY and SMNVEV (reference sequence). The CDR3 has 14 amino acids. CDR3 in DNA: TGTGCCAGCACGCCAGGAGCCCTAGGAGATGAGCAGTTCTTC. Protein product: CASTPGALGDEQFF.

Turning to this clone: This sample also contains other DNA sequences that code for the same CDR3. The rearrangement joins TRBV4-3 to TRBJ2-7, with D unclear. This CDR3 contains 13 residues. Trimming took 0 bases from V and 2 from J, leaving 5 bases between them. Germline V gives CDR1 LGHNA, CDR2 YSLEER. The CDR3 bases are TGCGCCAGCAGCCAAGACACAACCTACGAGCAGTACTTC. Protein: CASSQDTTYEQYF.